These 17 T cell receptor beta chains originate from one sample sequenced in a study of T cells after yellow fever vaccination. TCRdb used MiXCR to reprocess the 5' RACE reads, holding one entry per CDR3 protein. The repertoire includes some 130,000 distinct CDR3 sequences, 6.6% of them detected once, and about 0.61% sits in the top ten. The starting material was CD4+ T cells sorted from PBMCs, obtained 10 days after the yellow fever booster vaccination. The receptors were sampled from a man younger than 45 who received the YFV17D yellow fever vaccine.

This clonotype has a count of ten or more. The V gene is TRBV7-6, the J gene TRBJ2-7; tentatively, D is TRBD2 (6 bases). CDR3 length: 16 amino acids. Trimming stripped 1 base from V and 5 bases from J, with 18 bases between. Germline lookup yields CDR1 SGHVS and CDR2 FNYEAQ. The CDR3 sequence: CASSLGRLVQGHEQYF. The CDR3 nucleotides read TGTGCCAGCAGCTTAGGACGACTAGTCCAAGGTCACGAGCAGTACTTC.

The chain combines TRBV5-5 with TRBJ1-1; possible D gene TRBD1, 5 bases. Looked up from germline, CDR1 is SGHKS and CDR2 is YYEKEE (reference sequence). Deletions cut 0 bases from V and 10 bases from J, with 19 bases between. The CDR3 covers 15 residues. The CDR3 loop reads CASSLDLREARGAFF. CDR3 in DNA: TGTGCCAGCAGCTTGGATCTCAGGGAGGCCCGGGGAGCTTTCTTT.

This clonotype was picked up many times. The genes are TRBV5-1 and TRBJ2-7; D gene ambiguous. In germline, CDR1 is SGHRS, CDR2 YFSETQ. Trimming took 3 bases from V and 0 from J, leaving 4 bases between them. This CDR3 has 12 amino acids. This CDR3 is CASSWGSYEQYF. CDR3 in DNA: TGCGCCAGCAGCTGGGGCTCCTACGAGCAGTACTTC.

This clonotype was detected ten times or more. CDR3 in amino acids: CASSDSGVSSYEQYF. In DNA form, the CDR3 reads TGTGCCAGCAGTGATAGCGGGGTAAGCTCCTACGAGCAGTACTTC. The V and J genes are TRBV25-1 and TRBJ2-7; the match to TRBD2 covers 8 bases. Germline values: CDR1 MGHDK, CDR2 SYGVNS. V lost 3 bases and J lost 0; bases outside the gene matches: 4. The CDR3 has 15 amino acids.

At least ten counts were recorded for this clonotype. The CDR3 protein is CSARRAGNTIYF. CDR3 DNA sequence: TGCAGTGCTCGAAGGGCCGGAAACACCATATATTTT. The chain carries TRBV20-1 and TRBJ1-3, with unresolved D. The CDR3 runs 12 residues. Germline CDR1 and CDR2: DFQATT and SNEGSKA (reference sequence). Trimming pared 5 bases from V and 4 bases from J, leaving 9 bases between.

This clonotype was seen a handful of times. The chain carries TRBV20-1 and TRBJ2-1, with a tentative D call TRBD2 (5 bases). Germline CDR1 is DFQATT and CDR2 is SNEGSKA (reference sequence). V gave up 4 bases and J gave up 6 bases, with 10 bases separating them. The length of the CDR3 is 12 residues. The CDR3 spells CSATRTVNEQFF. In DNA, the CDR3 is TGCAGTGCTACTAGGACTGTCAATGAGCAGTTCTTC.

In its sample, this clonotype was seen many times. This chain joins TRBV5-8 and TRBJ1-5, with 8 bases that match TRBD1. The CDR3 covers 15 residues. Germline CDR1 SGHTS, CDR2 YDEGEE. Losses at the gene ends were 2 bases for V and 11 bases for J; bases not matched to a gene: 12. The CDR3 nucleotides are TGTGCCAGCAGCTTTCCCGCCGGGACAGGACAGACCCAGCATTTT. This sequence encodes CASSFPAGTGQTQHF.

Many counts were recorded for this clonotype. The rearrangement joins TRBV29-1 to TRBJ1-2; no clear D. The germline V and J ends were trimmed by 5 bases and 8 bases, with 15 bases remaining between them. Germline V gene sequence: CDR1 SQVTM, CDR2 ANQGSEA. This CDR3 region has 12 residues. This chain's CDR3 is CSVTTIRRGYTF. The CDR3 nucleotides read TGCAGCGTTACGACCATAAGGAGAGGCTACACCTTC.

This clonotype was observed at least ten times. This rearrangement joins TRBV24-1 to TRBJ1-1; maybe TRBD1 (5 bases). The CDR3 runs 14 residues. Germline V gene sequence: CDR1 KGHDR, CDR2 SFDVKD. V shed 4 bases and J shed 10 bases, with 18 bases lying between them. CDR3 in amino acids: CATSENGTPEGAFF. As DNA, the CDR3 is TGTGCCACCAGTGAGAATGGGACTCCGGAGGGAGCTTTCTTT.

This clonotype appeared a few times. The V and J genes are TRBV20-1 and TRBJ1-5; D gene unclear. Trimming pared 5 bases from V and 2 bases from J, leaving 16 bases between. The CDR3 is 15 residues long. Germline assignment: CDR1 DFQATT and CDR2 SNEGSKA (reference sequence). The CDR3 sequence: CSARPPRAGNQPQHF. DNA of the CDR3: TGCAGTGCTCGGCCCCCACGGGCGGGCAATCAGCCCCAGCATTTT.

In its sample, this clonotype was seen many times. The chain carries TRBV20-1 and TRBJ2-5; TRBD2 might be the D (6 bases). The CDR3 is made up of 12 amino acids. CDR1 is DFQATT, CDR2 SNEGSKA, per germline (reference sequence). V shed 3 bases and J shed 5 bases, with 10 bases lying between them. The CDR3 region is CSARVGSETQYF. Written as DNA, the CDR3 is TGCAGTGCTAGGGTCGGGAGCGAGACCCAGTACTTC.

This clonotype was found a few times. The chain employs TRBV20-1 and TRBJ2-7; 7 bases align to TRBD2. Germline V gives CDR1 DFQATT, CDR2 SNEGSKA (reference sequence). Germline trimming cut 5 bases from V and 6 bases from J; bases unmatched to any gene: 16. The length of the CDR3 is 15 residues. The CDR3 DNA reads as TGCAGTGCTGGGTCTTTCTCCCAAACGGGAGGCGAGCAGTACTTC. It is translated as CSAGSFSQTGGEQYF.

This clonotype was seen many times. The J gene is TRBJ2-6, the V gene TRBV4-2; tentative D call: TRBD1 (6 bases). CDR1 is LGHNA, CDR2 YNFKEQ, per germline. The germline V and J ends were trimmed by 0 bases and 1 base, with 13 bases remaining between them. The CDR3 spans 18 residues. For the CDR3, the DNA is TGTGCCAGCAGCCAAGAGGGGACATCTAATTCTGGGGCCAACGTCCTGACTTTC. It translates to CASSQEGTSNSGANVLTF.

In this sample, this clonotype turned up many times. The CDR3 DNA reads as TGTGCCAGCAGCACCTCCCTAGGGGGGGGCCAAGAGACCCAGTACTTC. Translating it yields CASSTSLGGGQETQYF. This chain connects TRBV21-1 to TRBJ2-5; the table calls TRBD1, which could not be checked here. TRBV21-1 is described as a pseudogene. The CDR3 contains 16 residues.

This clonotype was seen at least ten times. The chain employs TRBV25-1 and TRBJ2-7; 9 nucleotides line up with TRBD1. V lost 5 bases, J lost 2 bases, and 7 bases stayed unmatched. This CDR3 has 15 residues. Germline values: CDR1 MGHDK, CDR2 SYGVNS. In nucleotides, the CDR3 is TGTGCCAGCAGTAACCCCGGGACAGGGACCTACGAGCAGTACTTC. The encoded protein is CASSNPGTGTYEQYF.

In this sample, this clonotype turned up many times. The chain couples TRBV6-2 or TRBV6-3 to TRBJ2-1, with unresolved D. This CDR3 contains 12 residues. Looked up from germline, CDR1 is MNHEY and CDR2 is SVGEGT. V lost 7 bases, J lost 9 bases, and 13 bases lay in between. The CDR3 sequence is CASTTGLIEQFF. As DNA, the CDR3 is TGTGCCAGCACCACGGGCCTAATTGAGCAGTTCTTC.

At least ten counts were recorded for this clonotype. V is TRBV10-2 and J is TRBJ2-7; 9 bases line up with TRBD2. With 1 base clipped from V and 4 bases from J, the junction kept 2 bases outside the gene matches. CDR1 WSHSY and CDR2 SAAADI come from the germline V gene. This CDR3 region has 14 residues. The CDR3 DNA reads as TGCGCCAGCAGTGAGTGGCTAGCGGGATACGAGCAGTACTTC. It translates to CASSEWLAGYEQYF.